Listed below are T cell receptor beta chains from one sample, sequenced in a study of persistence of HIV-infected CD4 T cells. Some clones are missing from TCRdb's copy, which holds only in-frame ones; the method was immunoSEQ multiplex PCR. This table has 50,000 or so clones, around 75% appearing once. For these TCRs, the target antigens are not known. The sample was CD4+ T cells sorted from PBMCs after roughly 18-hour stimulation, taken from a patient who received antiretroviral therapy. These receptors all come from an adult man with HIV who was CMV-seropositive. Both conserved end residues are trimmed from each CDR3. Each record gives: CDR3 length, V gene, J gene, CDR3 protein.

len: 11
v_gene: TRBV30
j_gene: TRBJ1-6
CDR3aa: AWSRQGSSPLH

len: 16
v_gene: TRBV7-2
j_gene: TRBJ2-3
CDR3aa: ASSLDRGRGGSGDTQY

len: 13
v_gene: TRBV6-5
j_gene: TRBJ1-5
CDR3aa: ASSLPGAGNQPQH

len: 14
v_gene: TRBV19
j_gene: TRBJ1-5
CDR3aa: ASSDGGGSGSQPQH

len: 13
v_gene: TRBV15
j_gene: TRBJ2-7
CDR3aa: ATSSHPPGQREQY

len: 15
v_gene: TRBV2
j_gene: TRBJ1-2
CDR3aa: ASSGTPGQKADYGYT

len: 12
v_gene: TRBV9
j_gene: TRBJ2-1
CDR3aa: ASSVGQGPHEQF

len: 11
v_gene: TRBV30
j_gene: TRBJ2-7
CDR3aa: AWSVGLSYEQY

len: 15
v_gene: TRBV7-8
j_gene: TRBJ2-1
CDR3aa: ASSLALAGVRLDEQF

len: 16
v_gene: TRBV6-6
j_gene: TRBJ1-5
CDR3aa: ASSRAPDRIYSNQPQH

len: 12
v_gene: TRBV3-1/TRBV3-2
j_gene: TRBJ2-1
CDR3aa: ASSPRRAYNEQF

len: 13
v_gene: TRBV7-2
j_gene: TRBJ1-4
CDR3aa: ASSFPFSPNEKLF

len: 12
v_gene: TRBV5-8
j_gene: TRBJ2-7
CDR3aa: ASIFGVSSYEQY

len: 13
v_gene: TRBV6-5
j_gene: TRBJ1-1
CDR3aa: ASSYSSPANTEAF

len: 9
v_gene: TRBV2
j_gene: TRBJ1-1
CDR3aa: ATLGDTEAF

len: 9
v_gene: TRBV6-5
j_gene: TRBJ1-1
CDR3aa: ASSWADEAF

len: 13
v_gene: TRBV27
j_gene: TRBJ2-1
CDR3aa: ASSLSGGLGGEQF

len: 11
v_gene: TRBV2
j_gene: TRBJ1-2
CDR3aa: ASSEGAWEGYT

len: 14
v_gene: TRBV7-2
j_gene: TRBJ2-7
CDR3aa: ASSPNGLAGSYEQY

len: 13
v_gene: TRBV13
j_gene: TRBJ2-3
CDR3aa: ASSVGTGYGDTQY

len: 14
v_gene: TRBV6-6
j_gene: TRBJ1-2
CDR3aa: ASHTDRTARTYGYT

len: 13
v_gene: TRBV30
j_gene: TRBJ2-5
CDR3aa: AWQGGTVHQETQY

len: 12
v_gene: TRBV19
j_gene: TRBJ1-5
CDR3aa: ASQPQGSNQPQH

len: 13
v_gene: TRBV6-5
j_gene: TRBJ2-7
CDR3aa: ASSPLIYRVGEQY

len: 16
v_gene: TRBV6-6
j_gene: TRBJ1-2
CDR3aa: ASSPVPRTGKVRGGYT

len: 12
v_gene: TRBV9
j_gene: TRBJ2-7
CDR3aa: ASSVGQDSYEQY

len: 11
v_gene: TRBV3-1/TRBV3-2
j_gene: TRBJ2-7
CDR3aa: ASTLQGWHEQY

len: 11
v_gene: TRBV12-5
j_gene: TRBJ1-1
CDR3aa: ASGPARGTEAF

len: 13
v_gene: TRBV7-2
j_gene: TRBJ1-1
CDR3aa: ASSPSGQQPLTAF

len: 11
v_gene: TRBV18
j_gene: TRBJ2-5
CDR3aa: ASSTGSQETQY

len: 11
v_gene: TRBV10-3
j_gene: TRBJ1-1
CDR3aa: AMRSTVNTEAF

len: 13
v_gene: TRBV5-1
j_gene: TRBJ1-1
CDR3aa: ASSPRPPGDTEAF

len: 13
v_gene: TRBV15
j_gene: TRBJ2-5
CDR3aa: ATSRGRGYQETQY

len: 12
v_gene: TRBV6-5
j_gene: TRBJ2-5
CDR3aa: ATKPAGRWETQY

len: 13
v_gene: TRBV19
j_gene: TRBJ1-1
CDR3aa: ASSALRTGQTEAF

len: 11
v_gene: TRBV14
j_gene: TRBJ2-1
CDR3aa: ASSQVGGNEQF

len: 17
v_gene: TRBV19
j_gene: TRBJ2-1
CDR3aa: ASSIGPSGRAGSYNEQF

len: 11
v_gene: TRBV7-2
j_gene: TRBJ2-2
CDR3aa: ASGQVLAGELF

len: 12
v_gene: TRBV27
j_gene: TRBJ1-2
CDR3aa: ASTRTGSPYGYT

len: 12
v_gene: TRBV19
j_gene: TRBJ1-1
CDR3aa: ASQGRIRGTEAF

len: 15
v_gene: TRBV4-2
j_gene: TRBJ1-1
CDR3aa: ASSQNGRAVVNTEAF

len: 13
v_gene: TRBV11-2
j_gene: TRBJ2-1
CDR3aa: ASRHPSGTYNEQF

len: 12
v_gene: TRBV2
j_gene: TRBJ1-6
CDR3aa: ASSRDRGPSPLH

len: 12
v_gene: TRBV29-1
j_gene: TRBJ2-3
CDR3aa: SVEGRVVRDTQY

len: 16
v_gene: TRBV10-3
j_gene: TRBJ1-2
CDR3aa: AISDPSRDREKSNGYT

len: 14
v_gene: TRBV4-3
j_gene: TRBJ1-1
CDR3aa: ASSQGAGRADTEAF

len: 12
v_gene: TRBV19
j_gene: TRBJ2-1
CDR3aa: ASKTGRLDNEQF

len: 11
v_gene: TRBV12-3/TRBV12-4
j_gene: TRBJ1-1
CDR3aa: ASSPSSQREAF

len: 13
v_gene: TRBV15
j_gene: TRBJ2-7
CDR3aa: ATSRDTRLGAEQY